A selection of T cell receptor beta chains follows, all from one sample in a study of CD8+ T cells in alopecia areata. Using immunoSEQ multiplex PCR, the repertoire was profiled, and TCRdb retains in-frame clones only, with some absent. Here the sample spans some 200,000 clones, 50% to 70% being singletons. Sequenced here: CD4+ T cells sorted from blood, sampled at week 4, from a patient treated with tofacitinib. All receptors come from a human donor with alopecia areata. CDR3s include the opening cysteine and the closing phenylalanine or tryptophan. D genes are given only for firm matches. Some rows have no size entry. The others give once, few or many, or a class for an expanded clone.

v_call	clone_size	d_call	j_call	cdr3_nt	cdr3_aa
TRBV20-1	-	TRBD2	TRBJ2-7	TGCAGTGCCCGGACTAGCTACGAGCAGTACTTC	CSARTSYEQYF
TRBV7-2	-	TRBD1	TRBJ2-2	TGTGCCAGCAGTCCAGACAGGGGAGGCACCGGGGAGCTGTTTTTT	CASSPDRGGTGELFF
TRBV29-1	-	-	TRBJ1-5	TGCAGCGTTGTGGAAAATAGCAATCAGCCCCAGCATTTT	CSVVENSNQPQHF
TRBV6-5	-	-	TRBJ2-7	TGTGCCAGTACCGGAATTGGTGGCTACGAGCAGTACTTC	CASTGIGGYEQYF
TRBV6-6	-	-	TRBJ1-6	TGTGCCAGCAGTCGGGGCGCGACAAACCTGAATTCACCCCTCCACTTT	CASSRGATNLNSPLHF
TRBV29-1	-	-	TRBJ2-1	TGCAGCGTGCACAGGGGGGGCAACAATGAACAGTTCTTC	CSVHRGGNNEQFF
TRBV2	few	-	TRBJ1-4	TGTGCCAGCAGTGAACCGGACAGCCATGAAAAACTGTTTTTT	CASSEPDSHEKLFF
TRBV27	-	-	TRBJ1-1	TGTGCCAGCAGCACGACAGAGAACACTGAAGCTTTCTTT	CASSTTENTEAFF
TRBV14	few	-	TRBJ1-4	TGTGCCAGCAGCCAAGAGGTGGCAGAAAAACTGTTTTTT	CASSQEVAEKLFF
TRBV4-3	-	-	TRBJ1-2	TGCGCCAGCAGCCCTATTGTTGATGGCTACACCTTC	CASSPIVDGYTF
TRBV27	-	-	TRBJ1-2	TGTGCCAGCAGTTTATCGCACAGTAACTATGGCTACACCTTC	CASSLSHSNYGYTF
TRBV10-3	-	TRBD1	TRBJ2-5	TGTGCCATCAGTTTCGGGACAGGGGGGAGAGAGACCCAGTACTTC	CAISFGTGGRETQYF
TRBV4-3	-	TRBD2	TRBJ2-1	TGCGCCAGCAGCCACGGACTAGCCAGCAATGAGCAGTTCTTC	CASSHGLASNEQFF
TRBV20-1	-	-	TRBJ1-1	TGCAGTGGGTACATGAACACTGAAGCTTTCTTT	CSGYMNTEAFF
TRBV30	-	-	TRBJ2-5	TGTGCCTGGAAAGGGACATTCCAAGAGACCCAGTACTTC	CAWKGTFQETQYF
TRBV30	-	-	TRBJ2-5	TGTGCCTGGAATCCTCCCCCAGGAGGAGAGACCCAGTACTTC	CAWNPPPGGETQYF
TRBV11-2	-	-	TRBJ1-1	TGTGCCAGCAGCTTAGGATTGAACACTGAAGCTTTCTTT	CASSLGLNTEAFF
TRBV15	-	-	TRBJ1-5	TGTGCCACCAGCAGAACCGGACCGAATCAGCCCCAGCATTTT	CATSRTGPNQPQHF
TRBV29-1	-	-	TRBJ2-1	TGCAGCGTGGGTCGGGATGAGCAGTTCTTC	CSVGRDEQFF
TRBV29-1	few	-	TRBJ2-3	TGCAGCGTTGCAGCAGATACGCAGTATTTT	CSVAADTQYF
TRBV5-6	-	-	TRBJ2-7	TGTGCCAGCAGCTCGAGACGCCGCGAGCAGTACTTC	CASSSRRREQYF
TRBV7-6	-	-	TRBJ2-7	TGTGCCAGCAGCTTAGCTCCAGGGGCGAACGAGCAGTACTTC	CASSLAPGANEQYF
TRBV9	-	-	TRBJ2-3	TGTGCCAGCAGCGTTGGGGGGGCGAGCACAGATACGCAGTATTTT	CASSVGGASTDTQYF
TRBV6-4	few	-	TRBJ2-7	TGTGCAGTAGATTCCGAGCAGTACTTC	CAVDSEQYF
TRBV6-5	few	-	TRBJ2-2	TGTGCCAGCACGGGGAGGGGGCGTGCCGGGGAGCTGTTTTTT	CASTGRGRAGELFF
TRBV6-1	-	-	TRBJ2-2	TGTGCCAGCAGCGAATACCCTAAGGGGAAGAACACCGGGGAGCTGTTTTTT	CASSEYPKGKNTGELFF
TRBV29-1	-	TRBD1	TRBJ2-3	TGCAGCGTTGAGGTCGGACAGGGTAGCACAGATACGCAGTATTTT	CSVEVGQGSTDTQYF
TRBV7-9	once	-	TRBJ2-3	TGTGCCAGCTCCCCCCTTGCGGCTAGCGGCACAGATACGCAGTATTTT	CASSPLAASGTDTQYF
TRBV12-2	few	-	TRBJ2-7	TGTGCAAGTCGCTTAGAGGACACAACTCCCTACGAGCAGTACTTC	CASRLEDTTPYEQYF
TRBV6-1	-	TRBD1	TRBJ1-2	TGTGCCAGCAGTTTCGACAGGGCCTATGGCTACACCTTC	CASSFDRAYGYTF
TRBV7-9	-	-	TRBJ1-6	TGTGCCAGCAGCAGGGATCTAACCGAAAATTCACCCCTCCACTTT	CASSRDLTENSPLHF
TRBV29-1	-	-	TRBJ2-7	TGCAGCGTTGGTAATGAGTGGGGGGCAGGGGCCGACGAGCAGTACTTC	CSVGNEWGAGADEQYF
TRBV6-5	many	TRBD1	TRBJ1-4	TGTGCCAGCAGTTTGACCGGGACAGGGGGTGAAAAACTGTTTTTT	CASSLTGTGGEKLFF
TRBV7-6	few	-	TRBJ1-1	TGTGCCAGCAGCTTCTCAAAGACAGGGAACACTGAAGCTTTCTTT	CASSFSKTGNTEAFF
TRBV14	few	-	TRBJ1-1	TGTGCCAGCAGCCATTCAGTCAACACTGAAGCTTTCTTT	CASSHSVNTEAFF
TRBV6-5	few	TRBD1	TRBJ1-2	TGTGCCAGCAGCGCTGGGACAGGCGGCCGTGGCTACACCTTC	CASSAGTGGRGYTF
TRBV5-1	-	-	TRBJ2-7	TGCGCCAGCAGCCTGGACACCTACGAGCAGTACTTC	CASSLDTYEQYF
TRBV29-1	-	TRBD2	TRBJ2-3	TGCAGCGTTGAGGTGGCGGGGGACACAGATACGCAGTATTTT	CSVEVAGDTDTQYF
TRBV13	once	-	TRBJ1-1	TGTGCCAGCAGCGTGAGGAACACTGAAGCTTTCTTT	CASSVRNTEAFF
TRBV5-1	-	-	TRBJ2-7	TGCGCCAGCAGGCAAGCCGGGCGAGGTAACGAGCAGTACTTC	CASRQAGRGNEQYF
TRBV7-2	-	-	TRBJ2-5	TGTGCCAGCAGCCAGGGGAAACAAGAGACCCAGTACTTC	CASSQGKQETQYF
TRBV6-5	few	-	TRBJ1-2	TGTGCCAGCAGTTACTCGACCCTGACTAACTATGGCTACACCTTC	CASSYSTLTNYGYTF
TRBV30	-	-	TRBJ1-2	TGTGCCTGGAGTGAACAGGGTGATGGCTACACCTTC	CAWSEQGDGYTF
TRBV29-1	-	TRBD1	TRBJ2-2	TGCAGCGTTGAGGGGACAGCAACTCCTGCGAGCACCGGGGAGCTGTTTTTT	CSVEGTATPASTGELFF
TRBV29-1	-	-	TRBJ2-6	TGCAGCGCCGGCTCTGGGGCCAACGTCCTGACTTTC	CSAGSGANVLTF